The 14 T cell receptor beta chains below come from one sample, sequenced in a study of blood T cell repertoires in COVID-19. Profiling relied on immunoSEQ multiplex PCR, and the TCRdb table lists in-frame clones only, not all of them. The sample contains roughly 220,000 clones, around 86% of which appear only once. What was sequenced was peripheral blood. Every receptor here comes from a man younger than 40 who had recovered from COVID-19.

The chain recombines TRBV5-6 with TRBJ1-6; the match to TRBD1 covers 8 bases. This CDR3 region has 17 residues. J was trimmed by 5 bases and V by 6 bases; bases with no gene match: 13. Looked up from germline, CDR1 is SGHDT and CDR2 is YYEEEE. Here the CDR3 reads CASTIMTQGANNSPLHF. The CDR3 region has the DNA TGTGCCAGCACTATAATGACGCAGGGGGCGAATAATTCACCCCTCCACTTT.

The rearrangement links TRBV27 to TRBJ2-7; D perhaps matches TRBD2 (5 bases). Germline CDR1 MNHEY, CDR2 SMNVEV (reference sequence). Trimming removed 5 bases at V and 2 bases at J, with 19 bases between. This CDR3 is 16 amino acids long. DNA for the CDR3: TGTGCCAGCAGTCTCCATGGGAGCCCGCCAACCTACGAGCAGTACTTC. Protein: CASSLHGSPPTYEQYF.

The chain carries TRBV27 and TRBJ1-5, with TRBD1 as a possible D gene (5 bases). The V gene lost 11 bases and the J gene lost 5 bases, with 10 bases spanning the gap. The CDR3 runs 11 residues. Germline V lookup: CDR1 MNHEY, CDR2 SMNVEV (reference sequence). This chain's CDR3 is CAVGGDQPQHF. In DNA form, the CDR3 reads TGTGCCGTCGGGGGGGATCAGCCCCAGCATTTT.

V gene TRBV5-4 combines with J gene TRBJ2-4; no definite D call. Trimming pared 0 bases from V and 0 bases from J, leaving 4 bases between. This CDR3 is 14 amino acids long. Germline V lookup: CDR1 SGHNT, CDR2 YYREEE (reference sequence). CDR3 sequence (DNA): TGTGCCAGCAGCTTGGGACTAGCCAAAAACATTCAGTACTTC. This translates into CASSLGLAKNIQYF.

The chain couples TRBV11-2 to TRBJ1-5; 8 bases fit TRBD1. Germline CDR1 and CDR2: SGHAT and FQNNGV. The CDR3 has 17 amino acids. With V trimmed by 1 base and J by 3 bases, 8 bases remained unmatched. For the CDR3, the DNA is TGTGCCAGCAGCTTAGTTGGTGGGACAGGAGTCAATCAGCCCCAGCATTTT. Amino acids: CASSLVGGTGVNQPQHF.

The gene calls are TRBV4-2 and TRBJ1-1; perhaps TRBD1 as D (5 bases). This CDR3 has 12 amino acids. Germline values: CDR1 LGHNA, CDR2 YNFKEQ. V shed 6 bases and J shed 7 bases, with 12 bases lying between them. The CDR3 loop reads CASRGFQGEAFF. CDR3 in DNA: TGTGCCAGCAGGGGTTTTCAGGGTGAAGCTTTCTTT.

This clone was seen only once. V gene TRBV7-7 combines with J gene TRBJ1-4, with 10 bases fitting TRBD1. V lost 5 bases and J lost 7; bases outside the gene matches: 7. Per the germline V gene, CDR1 is SSHAT and CDR2 is FNYEAQ (reference sequence). The CDR3 spans 15 residues. The CDR3 loop reads CASSSGTGAGEKLFF. The CDR3 DNA is TGTGCCAGCAGCAGCGGGACAGGGGCGGGTGAAAAACTGTTTTTT.

The V and J genes are TRBV3-1 (or the pseudogene TRBV3-2) and TRBJ2-3; a possible D gene is TRBD1 (6 bases). Trimming shortened V by 3 bases and J by 9 bases, and 10 bases separated the two germline ends. There are 12 residues in the CDR3. From germline, CDR1 is LGHDT and CDR2 YNNKEL (reference sequence). CDR3 in amino acids: CASSHPDRTQYF. The CDR3 nucleotides are TGTGCCAGCAGCCACCCGGACAGAACGCAGTATTTT.

This clone was detected once. This chain uses TRBV7-9 with TRBJ2-2; 9 bases are a match to TRBD2. CDR1 is SEHNR and CDR2 is FQNEAQ in the germline V gene (reference sequence). This CDR3 region has 14 residues. The trim removed 4 bases at V and 9 bases at J, leaving 6 bases unmatched. CDR3 sequence (DNA): TGTGCCAGCAGCTCCGGGACTAGCTACAGGGAGCTGTTTTTT. It codes for CASSSGTSYRELFF. The entire variable domain, with the rest obtained from reference TRBV7-9 and TRBJ2-2, is as follows: DTGVSQNPRHKITKRGQNVTFRCDPISEHNRLYWYRQTLGQGPEFLTYFQNEAQLEKSRLLSDRFSAERPKGSFSTLEIQRTEQGDSAMYLCASSSGTSYRELFFGEGSRLTVL.

The rearrangement joins TRBV9 to TRBJ2-1; 12 nucleotides match TRBD2. The CDR3 totals 15 residues. The germline CDR1 and CDR2 sequences are SGDLS and YYNGEE. Trimming took 1 base from V and 6 from J; bases not matched to a gene: 2. CDR3 DNA: TGTGCCAGCAGCGTACTAGCGGGGGGGTTCAATGAGCAGTTCTTC. The encoded protein is CASSVLAGGFNEQFF.

V gene TRBV18 combines with J gene TRBJ2-5, with D possibly being TRBD2 (6 bases). V lost 5 bases and J lost 5, with 21 bases in between. The CDR3 has 16 amino acids. Germline V lookup: CDR1 KGHSH, CDR2 LQKENI. In DNA, the CDR3 is TGTGCCAGCTCATCCAGACCAACAGGTGGAGGGGAGACCCAGTACTTC. Amino acid sequence: CASSSRPTGGGETQYF.

This rearrangement joins TRBV29-1 to TRBJ1-1; 8 nucleotides line up with TRBD1. This CDR3 is 14 amino acids long. Germline values: CDR1 SQVTM, CDR2 ANQGSEA. V lost 6 bases, J lost 3 bases, and 9 bases stayed unmatched. CDR3 residues: CSVVRTGSDTEAFF. For the CDR3, the DNA is TGCAGCGTAGTCCGGACAGGGTCAGACACTGAAGCTTTCTTT.

J is TRBJ2-1 and V is TRBV3-1 (or the pseudogene TRBV3-2); tentatively, D is TRBD2 (5 bases). The V end was cut by 5 bases, the J end by 0 bases, with 14 bases between. This CDR3 spans 16 amino acids. Germline V gene data show CDR1 as LGHDT and CDR2 as YNNKEL (reference sequence). Written as DNA, the CDR3 is TGTGCCAGCAGCGACCATGCGGGCGACTCCTACAATGAGCAGTTCTTC. Encoded protein: CASSDHAGDSYNEQFF.

This clone appeared a few times. This chain joins TRBV5-4 and TRBJ1-2, with TRBD1 identical over 7 bases. The CDR3 length is 14 residues. The V gene end was trimmed by 3 bases and the J gene end by 4 bases; junction bases not matched to a gene: 6. Germline-derived CDR1 and CDR2 are SGHNT and YYREEE (reference sequence). The CDR3 loop is CASSSGQSFYGYTF. CDR3 coding DNA: TGTGCCAGCAGCTCGGGACAGAGCTTCTATGGCTACACCTTC.